This T cell receptor beta chain was retrieved from a study of blood T cells in healthy people across ages (dated by TCRdb to the mid-2010s). For context, the study as a whole: In model experiments, template switching captured roughly one uniquely barcoded TCR beta cDNA molecule for every two T cells. To track age-related changes in TCR beta repertoire diversity, the study relied on deep sequencing normalized with unique cDNA molecular identifiers. The donors were split into four age groups: young (average about 16 years), middle-aged (over 35), aged (approximately 60) and long-lived (under 90). To avoid experimental bias, donors of different ages were distributed randomly across sequencing lanes. For two donors (one aged 18 to 29 and one aged 80 or older), the study analyzed two additional independent replicas of 1 million unique cDNA reads from the same blood draw. Points the paper makes about the study in general: Compared with the aged group, more naive CD4+ T cells, fewer expanded clones and increased TCR diversity were shown by the long-lived group, suggesting age selection. Bulk unsorted PBMC profiling prevented conclusive comparison of naive and antigen-experienced compartments. Because the CMV infection status of the donors was unknown, age-related changes in expanded clonotypes may potentially have been confounded. Estimates of total diversity based on one million sequenced T cells were regarded as lower bounds and as underestimates. Observed TCR beta diversity per million T cells fell roughly linearly with age, and a significant reduction was already apparent by age roughly 40. Observed TCR beta diversity correlated strongly with the percentage of naive T cells measured by flow cytometry.

Note on this clonotype: Its antigen specificity is not known. Base-call qualities are not available, and no considerably larger clone is one nucleotide away.

The junction shows trimming of 3 bases on V and 4 bases on J, and the gene matches do not reach 2 bases of it. The CDR3 goes from the cysteine to the phenylalanine over 15 residues. The read is trimmed to its CDR3 DNA, 45 bases read in frame from base 1. The germline V gene sets CDR1 to MGHRA and CDR2 to YSYEKL. The method was 5' RACE. The sequencer listed for this sample is Illumina HiSeq 2500. The second PCR ran for about 7 to 11 cycles and used a J-beta primer mix along with a sample-barcoded 5' primer. A unique molecular identifier was introduced onto each TCR beta cDNA molecule by a template-switch 5' adaptor carrying 12 random nucleotides. Each sample yielded at least 2.5 million CDR3-containing paired-end reads. All of the RNA was converted into first-strand cDNA using the Mint cDNA synthesis kit, with a TRBC-specific oligonucleotide serving as the primer. Following uracil-DNA glycosylase treatment, all cDNA underwent a first 18-cycle PCR with the universal primers M1SS and BC2_uni_R. The published analysis was carried out like this. For normalization, 1 million high-quality reads were randomly selected from each sample, with every read carrying a distinct molecular identifier. Instead of being binned into consensus sequences, reads with shared molecular identifiers were discarded. CDR3 identification, clonotype clustering and error correction used MiTCR with a Q25 quality threshold and the strictest error-elimination algorithm. A nonparametric unseen species model using Euler transformation provided a lower-bound estimate of total TCR beta diversity. Starting from the raw public reads, TCRdb applied fastp trimming at Q25, assembled clones with MiXCR and retained in-frame beta chains. Rows with a matching CDR3 protein are joined into one entry that keeps the most common DNA and genes. None of the V and J calls come from the authors' own analysis; TCRdb made them. The sample includes fewer than 1,000,000 distinct CDR3 sequences, with around two fifths observed a single time. The ten top clones hold approximately 20% of the sample.

The 39 donors, aged 6 to 90 years, were systemically healthy Caucasian individuals from Russia. Each donor gave approximately 10 milliliters of peripheral blood, collected into EDTA-treated Vacutainer tubes. Ficoll-Paque density-gradient centrifugation was used to isolate PBMCs, with at least 6 million per sample. Trizol reagent was used to extract total RNA from PBMCs, with at least 5 micrograms per sample. For every donor, flow cytometry on a PBMC aliquot measured the percentage of naive CD45RAhigh/CD27high T cells. Sequenced sample: blood. The chain employs TRBV4-1 and TRBJ1-6, with 8 central nucleotides matching TRBD1. The sequence was obtained from a man aged 55 to 70 in good health. CDR3 region: CASSQRTGYNSPLHF. Read as DNA, the sequence is TGCGCCAGCAGCCAGAGGACAGGGTATAATTCACCCCTCCACTTT.